Listed below are T cell receptor beta chains from one sample, sequenced in a study of CXCR3-negative and CXCR3-positive naive CD8 T cells. TCRdb reprocessed the 5' RACE reads, keeping one entry per CDR3 protein, no DNA. The sample totals 150,000 to 180,000 distinct CDR3 sequences. The sequenced sample consisted of naive CXCR3+ CD8+ T cells from blood. The receptors were sampled from a human donor in good health. Some clones in this sample may be carry-over from other donors' samples. The CDR3 runs from the conserved cysteine through the conserved F or W.

j_gene: TRBJ2-5
v_gene: TRBV4-1
CDR3aa: CASSQDGSGGQETQYF

j_gene: TRBJ2-7
v_gene: TRBV10-3
CDR3aa: CAISEIQGTYEQYF

j_gene: TRBJ1-5
v_gene: TRBV6-6
CDR3aa: CASRERQGYNQPQHF

j_gene: TRBJ2-5
v_gene: TRBV7-9
CDR3aa: CARSEKSGGIETQYF

j_gene: TRBJ2-7
v_gene: TRBV7-9
CDR3aa: CASSPDDAYEQYF

j_gene: TRBJ2-7
v_gene: TRBV20-1
CDR3aa: CSAGAGGPLEQYF

j_gene: TRBJ1-1
v_gene: TRBV24-1
CDR3aa: CATSDADRGLAEAFF

j_gene: TRBJ1-1
v_gene: TRBV4-1
CDR3aa: CASSQDPAENTEAFF

j_gene: TRBJ2-1
v_gene: TRBV6-5
CDR3aa: CASKILAGGYHNEQFF

j_gene: TRBJ2-1
v_gene: TRBV27
CDR3aa: CASSQLRTDYNEQFF

j_gene: TRBJ2-1
v_gene: TRBV7-6
CDR3aa: CASSLEASGSSYNEQFF

j_gene: TRBJ2-4
v_gene: TRBV4-3
CDR3aa: CASSQDFEGALAKNIQYF

j_gene: TRBJ1-2
v_gene: TRBV29-1
CDR3aa: CSVSNDYGYTF

j_gene: TRBJ2-1
v_gene: TRBV20-1
CDR3aa: CSAIPGLAGGDNEQFF

j_gene: TRBJ2-1
v_gene: TRBV29-1
CDR3aa: CSAKPFDYNEQFF

j_gene: TRBJ1-1
v_gene: TRBV5-1
CDR3aa: CASSVGQGGTEAFF

j_gene: TRBJ2-1
v_gene: TRBV29-1
CDR3aa: CSVGGSHRVSYNEQFF

j_gene: TRBJ1-2
v_gene: TRBV19
CDR3aa: CASTSWSAGYEGYTF

j_gene: TRBJ1-2
v_gene: TRBV28
CDR3aa: CASASWGDSNYGYTF

j_gene: TRBJ1-3
v_gene: TRBV29-1
CDR3aa: CSGLSVTGNTIYF

j_gene: TRBJ2-3
v_gene: TRBV11-2
CDR3aa: CASSLGLVGPTDTQYF

j_gene: TRBJ2-7
v_gene: TRBV19
CDR3aa: CASGTGGPYEQYF

j_gene: TRBJ1-1
v_gene: TRBV7-9
CDR3aa: CASSREGQGLTEAFF

j_gene: TRBJ2-1
v_gene: TRBV4-2
CDR3aa: CASSQESGLAFFEQFF

j_gene: TRBJ2-5
v_gene: TRBV20-1
CDR3aa: CSARDMMGEETQYF

j_gene: TRBJ2-5
v_gene: TRBV29-1
CDR3aa: CSVDILETQYF

j_gene: TRBJ1-2
v_gene: TRBV4-1
CDR3aa: CASSQTGGSYGYTF

j_gene: TRBJ2-1
v_gene: TRBV19
CDR3aa: CASSIWGVTYNEQFF

j_gene: TRBJ2-7
v_gene: TRBV13
CDR3aa: CASSVTKYEQYF